The next 28 T cell receptor beta chains were all read from a single sample in a study of blood T cell repertoires in COVID-19. Produced via immunoSEQ multiplex PCR; TCRdb's table is partial and in-frame only. The sample lists over 200,000 clones, about 80% occurring once. Source material: PBMCs or T cells enriched from blood (not recorded which). The source is a man aged 55 to 70 who had recovered from COVID-19.

J is TRBJ2-7 and V is TRBV2; 12 nucleotides align to TRBD1. The V segment lost 6 bases and the J segment 6 bases; nucleotides outside the gene matches: 9. The CDR3 covers 15 residues. Looked up from germline, CDR1 is SNHLY and CDR2 is FYNNEI. The CDR3 reads CASSPDRDRGLEQYF. DNA for the CDR3: TGTGCCAGCAGCCCCGACCGGGACAGGGGGCTCGAGCAGTACTTC.

The V and J genes are TRBV5-1 and TRBJ2-1, with 10 bases that match TRBD2. Germline CDR1 reads SGHRS; CDR2 reads YFSETQ. Germline trimming cut 0 bases from V and 7 bases from J; bases unmatched to any gene: 7. The CDR3 is made up of 16 amino acids. As DNA, the CDR3 is TGCGCCAGCAGCTTGGATTGGACTAGCGGAGGGAATGAGCAGTTCTTC. Its protein product is CASSLDWTSGGNEQFF.

A few counts support this clone. CDR3 sequence reads: CASSLSGYGYTF. The CDR3 bases are TGTGCCAGCAGCTTGTCGGGGTATGGCTACACCTTC. The chain combines TRBV11-3 with TRBJ1-2; D is uncertain. The germline V gene has CDR1 SGHNT and CDR2 YENEEA. The V end lost 3 bases, the J end lost 5 bases, and 7 bases lay between the germline ends. CDR3 size: 12 residues.

The chain recombines TRBV6-4 with TRBJ2-1; D might be TRBD2 (5 bases). Germline CDR1 and CDR2: MRHNA and SNTAGT. The CDR3 extends over 12 amino acids. Trimming removed 2 bases at V and 6 bases at J, with 5 bases between. CDR3 nucleotide sequence: TGTGCCAGCAGTGACCGGGGCAATGAGCAGTTCTTC. It yields the protein CASSDRGNEQFF.

This chain uses TRBV11-2 with TRBJ2-5; 8 nucleotides match TRBD2. This CDR3 is built from 16 residues. The V segment lost 2 bases and the J segment 0 bases; nucleotides outside the gene matches: 5. Per the germline V gene, CDR1 is SGHAT and CDR2 is FQNNGV. The CDR3 DNA follows: TGTGCCAGCAGCTTACGGGGGGGGTACGACCAAGAGACCCAGTACTTC. It is translated as CASSLRGGYDQETQYF.

The chain employs TRBV6-5 and TRBJ2-3, with TRBD2 identical over 9 bases. Trimming removed 2 bases from V and 5 bases from J; junction bases left unmatched: 5. This CDR3 contains 15 residues. Germline CDR1 MNHEY, CDR2 SVGAGI. The CDR3 bases are TGTGCCAGCAGTTACCAACGCGGGGGGGTAGATACGCAGTATTTT. Its translation is CASSYQRGGVDTQYF.

The V call is TRBV7-9, the J call TRBJ1-2; 7 bases match TRBD1. Per germline, CDR1 SEHNR and CDR2 FQNEAQ (reference sequence). Trimming at V came to 5 bases and at J to 1 base, leaving 1 base not matched to a gene. CDR3 length equals 13 residues. CDR3 in amino acids: CASSGQDNYGYTF. For the CDR3, the DNA is TGTGCCAGCAGCGGACAGGATAACTATGGCTACACCTTC.

This rearrangement joins TRBV21-1 to TRBJ2-2; whether TRBD2, the table's D call, matches the DNA was not checked. TRBV21-1 is described as a pseudogene. The CDR3 covers 14 residues. DNA of the CDR3: TGTGCCAGCCCCCGCCCTCGGTTCACCGGGGAGCTGTTTTTT. Its translation is CASPRPRFTGELFF.

This clone was counted once. The chain uses TRBV19 and TRBJ2-5; TRBD2 matches at 9 bases. V lost 2 bases, J lost 4 bases, and 5 bases stayed unmatched. CDR3 length: 15 residues. Germline V gene data show CDR1 as LNHDA and CDR2 as SQIVND (reference sequence). The CDR3 region has the DNA TGTGCCAGTAGTATAAGGGGTAGCGGGGGAGAGACCCAGTACTTC. It codes for CASSIRGSGGETQYF.

The chain couples TRBV11-2 to TRBJ1-1; TRBD1 matches 7 bases. The CDR3 loop spans 17 amino acids. CDR1 is SGHAT, CDR2 FQNNGV, per germline. Trimming cost V 2 bases and J 4 bases; bases outside gene matches: 13. The CDR3 protein is CASSLMFGAGGSTEAFF. CDR3 DNA: TGTGCCAGCAGCTTAATGTTCGGGGCAGGGGGGTCCACTGAAGCTTTCTTT. The full variable domain, in which reference TRBV11-2 and TRBJ1-1 provide the parts outside the CDR3, is EAGVAQSPRYKIIEKRQSVAFWCNPISGHATLYWYQQILGQGPKLLIQFQNNGVVDDSQLPKDRFSAERLKGVDSTLKIQPAKLEDSAVYLCASSLMFGAGGSTEAFFGQGTRLTVV.

The genes are TRBV3-1 (or the pseudogene TRBV3-2) and TRBJ2-1; D is possibly TRBD1 (6 bases). V was shortened by 4 bases and J by 4 bases, with 20 bases between the two germline ends. In germline, CDR1 is LGHDT, CDR2 YNNKEL (reference sequence). The CDR3 sequence is 17 residues long. This CDR3 reads CASSPCPCQGTYNEQFF. CDR3 DNA: TGTGCCAGCAGCCCCTGCCCCTGCCAGGGGACATACAATGAGCAGTTCTTC.

The chain uses TRBV29-1 and TRBJ1-1, with D possibly matching TRBD1 (6 bases). This CDR3 has 14 amino acids. V was pared by 0 bases and J by 5 bases, with 13 bases between. Germline assignment: CDR1 SQVTM and CDR2 ANQGSEA. CDR3 nucleotide sequence: TGCAGCGTTGAAGAAGGGGGGGCTAGGACTGAAGCTTTCTTT. Protein sequence: CSVEEGGARTEAFF. The variable domain in full, completed from reference TRBV29-1 and TRBJ1-1, reads SAVISQKPSRDICQRGTSLTIQCQVDSQVTMMFWYRQQPGQSLTLIATANQGSEATYESGFVIDKFPISRPNLTFSTLTVSNMSPEDSSIYLCSVEEGGARTEAFFGQGTRLTVV.

The rearrangement joins TRBV23-1 to TRBJ1-1; D not resolved. TRBV23-1 is placed among ORFs of uncertain function. The V and J ends lost 6 bases and 4 bases respectively, with 3 bases between them. The CDR3 covers 10 residues. The CDR3 region has the DNA TGCGCCAGCAGGGCCACTGAAGCTTTCTTT. Translated, it gives CASRATEAFF.

This clone occurred a few times. The rearrangement joins TRBV4-1 to TRBJ2-1; a weak D match, TRBD2 (7 bases). Trimming left V 2 bases short and J 2 bases short, with 19 bases between. Per the germline V gene, CDR1 is MGHRA and CDR2 is YSYEKL. The CDR3 has 18 residues. CDR3 nucleotides: TGCGCCAGCAGCCAACATGGGGGGGCGGACACCGCCTACAATGAGCAGTTCTTC. It encodes CASSQHGGADTAYNEQFF.

The gene calls are TRBV7-2 and TRBJ1-5; TRBD1 might be the D (5 bases). The germline V gene has CDR1 SGHTA and CDR2 FQGNSA. V lost 4 bases and J lost 6, with 10 bases in between. The CDR3 covers 13 residues. This chain's CDR3 is CASSSTQGQPQHF. The CDR3 bases are TGTGCCAGCAGCTCAACCCAGGGTCAGCCCCAGCATTTT. The full variable domain, completed using reference TRBV7-2 and TRBJ1-5, is GAGVSQSPSNKVTEKGKDVELRCDPISGHTALYWYRQSLGQGLEFLIYFQGNSAPDKSGLPSDRFSAERTGGSVSTLTIQRTQQEDSAVYLCASSSTQGQPQHFGDGTRLSIL.

This clone was seen just once. The chain uses TRBV7-9 and TRBJ1-1, with a tentative D call TRBD1 (5 bases). CDR1 and CDR2 (germline): SEHNR, FQNEAQ (reference sequence). The CDR3 is 16 amino acids. With 4 bases removed from V and 4 bases from J, the gap between germline ends came to 19 bases. The CDR3 protein is CASSSTYLRDGTEAFF. CDR3 in DNA: TGTGCCAGCAGCTCGACATACCTCAGGGATGGCACTGAAGCTTTCTTT.

The chain links TRBV5-4 to TRBJ2-1; D unresolved. The germline CDR1 and CDR2 sequences are SGHNT and YYREEE (reference sequence). The length of the CDR3 is 11 residues. Trimming took 1 base from V and 8 from J, leaving 4 bases between them. CDR3 in amino acids: CASSLRDEQFF. The CDR3 DNA is TGTGCCAGCAGCTTGCGGGATGAGCAGTTCTTC.

The V call is TRBV19, the J call TRBJ1-1, with 8 bases that match TRBD1. With V trimmed by 7 bases and J by 5 bases, 12 bases remained unmatched. Per the germline V gene, CDR1 is LNHDA and CDR2 is SQIVND (reference sequence). The CDR3 consists of 15 residues. In DNA form, the CDR3 reads TGTGCCAGTACCGGGACAGGCGCTAGTATGACTGAAGCTTTCTTT. Translating gives CASTGTGASMTEAFF.

V and J are TRBV18 and TRBJ2-5; TRBD2 might be the D (6 bases). Germline V gene sequence: CDR1 KGHSH, CDR2 LQKENI. This CDR3 spans 14 amino acids. Trimming took off 2 bases at V and 0 bases at J, with 7 bases between the two ends. CDR3 DNA sequence: TGTGCCAGCTCACCAGCGGGAAACCAAGAGACCCAGTACTTC. Amino acid sequence: CASSPAGNQETQYF.

The chain links TRBV2 to TRBJ2-3, with D unresolved. V gave up 6 bases and J gave up 1 base, with 11 bases separating them. The CDR3 sequence is 14 residues long. The V gene's germline CDR1 is SNHLY and CDR2 FYNNEI. Here the CDR3 DNA reads TGTGCCAGCAGCCAAGCTAGTGGCACAGATACGCAGTATTTT. Translating it yields CASSQASGTDTQYF. The whole variable domain, remainder taken from reference TRBV2 and TRBJ2-3, is EPEVTQTPSHQVTQMGQEVILRCVPISNHLYFYWYRQILGQKVEFLVSFYNNEISEKSEIFDDQFSVERPDGSNFTLKIRSTKLEDSAMYFCASSQASGTDTQYFGPGTRLTVL.

The J gene is TRBJ1-6, the V gene TRBV13; tentative D call: TRBD1 (6 bases). The germline V gene encodes CDR1 PRHDT and CDR2 FYEKMQ (reference sequence). V was cut by 5 bases and J by 6 bases, with 14 bases left in between. CDR3 length: 15 residues. The CDR3 loop is CASSRQATINSPLHF. DNA for the CDR3: TGTGCCAGCAGCCGACAGGCTACGATTAATTCACCCCTCCACTTT.

The chain has TRBV3-1 (or the pseudogene TRBV3-2) and TRBJ1-5; no clear D. Germline assignment: CDR1 LGHDT and CDR2 YNNKEL (reference sequence). This CDR3 has 15 amino acids. The V and J ends lost 1 base and 4 bases respectively, with 11 bases between them. CDR3 nucleotide sequence: TGTGCCAGCAGCCAAGCACGGGAGGGAAATCAGCCCCAGCATTTT. Translated, it gives CASSQAREGNQPQHF.

The rearrangement joins TRBV12-5 to TRBJ2-3; D perhaps matches TRBD1 (6 bases). The CDR3 spans 13 residues. The V end was cut by 7 bases, the J end by 5 bases, with 13 bases between. The germline V gene has CDR1 LGHNT and CDR2 FRNRAP. The CDR3: CASDPGVGDTQYF. The CDR3 coding sequence is TGTGCTAGTGACCCAGGGGTGGGAGATACGCAGTATTTT.

The gene calls are TRBV3-1 (or the pseudogene TRBV3-2) and TRBJ2-1; 8 bases align to TRBD1. Losses at the gene ends were 2 bases for V and 9 bases for J; bases not matched to a gene: 21. Looked up from germline, CDR1 is LGHDT and CDR2 is YNNKEL (reference sequence). The CDR3 contains 19 residues. The CDR3 coding sequence is TGTGCCAGCAGCCAACCCTTACTCAGGGGGCTGTTAAGGTGGGGTGAGCAGTTCTTC. Translation gives CASSQPLLRGLLRWGEQFF.

The chain employs TRBV18 and TRBJ2-3; D perhaps matches TRBD1 (7 bases). The length of the CDR3 is 14 residues. Per germline, CDR1 KGHSH and CDR2 LQKENI. V lost 3 bases, J lost 5 bases, and 12 bases lay in between. CDR3 sequence: CASSPGTAGDTQYF. DNA of the CDR3: TGTGCCAGCTCACCCGGGACAGCGGGAGATACGCAGTATTTT.

This sequence joins TRBV4-2 and TRBJ2-5; 8 positions match TRBD2. In germline, CDR1 is LGHNA, CDR2 YNFKEQ. V lost 0 bases and J lost 3; bases outside the gene matches: 9. CDR3 size: 17 residues. The CDR3 region has the DNA TGTGCCAGCAGCCAAGAGCCAGCGGGGGCAGGTAAAGAGACCCAGTACTTC. Its translation: CASSQEPAGAGKETQYF.

This clone has ten or more counts. The chain employs TRBV6-1 and TRBJ2-1; 7 nucleotides align to TRBD1. This CDR3 spans 13 amino acids. In germline, CDR1 is MNHNS, CDR2 SASEGT. The V and J ends lost 0 bases and 12 bases, in that order; junction bases with no gene match: 5. CDR3 nucleotides: TGTGCCAGCAGTGAAGCCTACCGGGACAGGCAGTTCTTC. Its protein is CASSEAYRDRQFF.

This rearrangement joins TRBV5-4 to TRBJ1-1, with a possible D match to TRBD1 (6 bases). The CDR3 has 16 residues. V lost 5 bases to trimming and J lost 0 bases, with 17 bases between them. Germline V gene data show CDR1 as SGHNT and CDR2 as YYREEE (reference sequence). For the CDR3, the DNA is TGTGCCAGCAGGGGGGGGGCAGGGCAACTGAACACTGAAGCTTTCTTT. This encodes CASRGGAGQLNTEAFF.